This T cell receptor beta chain was sequenced during a study of blood T cell repertoires in COVID-19. Study overall: Acute and convalescent COVID-19 specimens originated in the United States, Italy and Spain. PBMCs, B-cell-depleted T cells, or T cells were the source of the cDNA or gDNA that made up the material.

Method: immunoSEQ multiplex PCR; TCRdb's copy keeps in-frame clones and lacks some. The sample lists about 280,000 clones, about 90% occurring once. The V end lost 10 bases, the J end lost 6 bases, and 16 bases lay between the germline ends. Germline V gene sequence: CDR1 LNHDA, CDR2 SQIVND (reference sequence). This CDR3 is built from 13 residues. This clone was observed a single time. Enrolment of Seattle patients took place during active infection, and they were followed longitudinally. The chain carries TRBV19 and TRBJ2-1; a weak D match, TRBD2 (6 bases). The clonotype was recovered from a woman in her twenties or thirties with COVID-19, enrolled during active disease. The sample was peripheral blood. CDR3 loop: CATAGLVSNEQFF. The CDR3 DNA reads as TGTGCCACTGCGGGACTGGTGTCCAATGAGCAGTTCTTC.